Ten or more counts support the clone carrying this TCR beta chain. This record belongs to a study of T cell repertoires in cytomegalovirus infection. V gave up 7 bases and J gave up 5 bases; unmatched junction bases: 10. This CDR3 comprises 15 residues. Per the germline V gene, CDR1 is SGHTA and CDR2 is FQGNSA. TCRdb used MiXCR to reprocess the reads, holding one entry per CDR3 protein. This repertoire shows about 300,000 distinct CDR3 sequences, about 25% found once; its top ten account for about 15%. The sequencing input was PBMCs. This chain joins TRBV7-2 and TRBJ2-5, with 10 bases identical to TRBD1. The sequence was obtained from a human donor in good health (CMV status not recorded). Some clones in this sample may be carry-over from other donors' samples. In DNA, the CDR3 is TGTGCCAGCAAGATCCCGACAGGGGGCGGGGAGACCCAGTACTTC. It specifies CASKIPTGGGETQYF.